This entry lists 29 T cell receptor beta chains sequenced from one sample in a study of blood T cells in healthy people across ages. Primed by a sample-barcoded 5' primer and a J-beta primer mix, a second PCR proceeded for roughly 7 to 12 cycles. TCRdb reprocessed the 5' RACE reads via MiXCR and lists one record per CDR3 protein. The data contain some 370,000 distinct CDR3 sequences, roughly half of them singletons. Sample: blood. The origin of the receptors is a man aged 55-75 years in good health.

V gene TRBV28 combines with J gene TRBJ2-1; D is perhaps TRBD2 (6 bases). This CDR3 comprises 16 residues. V was clipped by 1 base and J by 5 bases, with 15 bases between them. CDR1 and CDR2 (germline): MDHEN, SYDVKM. CDR3 amino acids: CASSLLVGRGDNEQFF. CDR3 nucleotides: TGTGCCAGCAGTTTATTGGTCGGGAGAGGGGACAATGAGCAGTTCTTC. Supplemented by reference TRBV28 and TRBJ2-1, the full variable domain reads DVKVTQSSRYLVKRTGEKVFLECVQDMDHENMFWYRQDPGLGLRLIYFSYDVKMKEKGDIPEGYSVSREKKERFSLILESASTNQTSMYLCASSLLVGRGDNEQFFGPGTRLTVL.

The V call is TRBV13, the J call TRBJ2-7; TRBD1 aligns across 9 bases. Losses at the gene ends were 5 bases for V and 0 bases for J; bases not matched to a gene: 5. Germline V gene sequence: CDR1 PRHDT, CDR2 FYEKMQ (reference sequence). The CDR3 has 15 residues. The CDR3 is CASSRTGVNSYEQYF. CDR3 coding DNA: TGTGCCAGCAGCCGGACAGGGGTGAACTCCTACGAGCAGTACTTC.

The chain carries TRBV5-6 and TRBJ2-7, with D perhaps matching TRBD1 (5 bases). The V gene's germline CDR1 is SGHDT and CDR2 YYEEEE. The CDR3 totals 14 residues. V gave up 5 bases and J gave up 3 bases, with 15 bases separating them. The CDR3 sequence is CASSPTFRDYEQYF. CDR3 nucleotide sequence: TGTGCCAGCAGTCCAACGTTCAGGGACTACGAGCAGTACTTC.

There are many counts of this clonotype. CDR3 loop: CSGTSGSAPGEQYF. CDR3 coding DNA: TGCAGCGGGACTAGCGGGAGTGCTCCCGGCGAGCAGTACTTC. The chain joins TRBV29-1 to TRBJ2-7; 13 bases are shared with TRBD2. CDR1 and CDR2 (germline): SQVTM, ANQGSEA. Germline trimming cut 7 bases from V and 6 bases from J; bases unmatched to any gene: 9. CDR3 length: 14 residues.

The rearrangement uses TRBV11-1 and TRBJ1-2; the D gene is possibly TRBD1 (6 bases). Germline CDR1 and CDR2: SGHAT and FQDESV (reference sequence). The CDR3 runs to 14 residues. V was shortened by 4 bases and J by 2 bases, with 11 bases between the two germline ends. The CDR3, as DNA: TGTGCCAGCAGCTCCTCCACAGGGAACTATGGCTACACCTTC. The encoded protein is CASSSSTGNYGYTF. Variable domain in full (rest from reference TRBV11-1 and TRBJ1-2): EAEVAQSPRYKITEKSQAVAFWCDPISGHATLYWYRQILGQGPELLVQFQDESVVDDSQLPKDRFSAERLKGVDSTLKIQPAELGDSAMYLCASSSSTGNYGYTFGSGTRLTVV.

The chain joins TRBV27 to TRBJ1-6; D is unclear. V lost 3 bases and J lost 5, with 14 bases in between. The germline V gene encodes CDR1 MNHEY and CDR2 SMNVEV (reference sequence). The CDR3 sequence is 16 residues long. CDR3 bases: TGTGCCAGCAGTTTTGAGAACAGTAGGAATAATTCACCCCTCCACTTT. It yields the protein CASSFENSRNNSPLHF.

This chain connects TRBV5-1 to TRBJ2-7, with TRBD2 as a possible D gene (6 bases). Per germline, CDR1 SGHRS and CDR2 YFSETQ. The CDR3 contains 13 residues. The V end was cut by 5 bases, the J end by 7 bases, with 16 bases between. CDR3 sequence (DNA): TGCGCCAGCAGACTAACGGGAGCCCGGGAGCAGTACTTC. Protein sequence: CASRLTGAREQYF.

This clonotype appeared a single time. The chain uses TRBV14 and TRBJ2-5; tentative D call: TRBD1 (5 bases). The CDR3 extends over 15 amino acids. The ends were cut back, 2 bases at V and 4 bases at J, with 14 bases in the middle. Germline loops: CDR1 SGHDN, CDR2 FVKESK. As DNA, the CDR3 is TGTGCCAGCAGCCAAAAGCGAACCCAGGGAGAGACCCAGTACTTC. This sequence encodes CASSQKRTQGETQYF.

CDR3 nucleotide sequence: TGTGCCAGCAGCCCCCCCGGGACAGGGGTCACCGGGGAGCTGTTTTTT. It specifies CASSPPGTGVTGELFF. The gene calls are TRBV28 and TRBJ2-2; 10 positions match TRBD1. Germline V lookup: CDR1 MDHEN, CDR2 SYDVKM. Trimming removed 6 bases from V and 4 bases from J; junction bases left unmatched: 8. The CDR3 extends over 16 amino acids.

With regard to this clonotype: A single base separates this from a much larger clone, so it may be a read error. The rearrangement joins TRBV3-1 to TRBJ2-1; D remains ambiguous. Germline CDR1 LGHDT, CDR2 YNNKEL (reference sequence). The CDR3 spans 13 residues. The CDR3 sequence is CASGQVGRNEQFF. The CDR3 bases are TGTGCCAGCGGCCAGGTTGGCAGGAATGAGCAGTTCTTC.

The J gene is TRBJ2-7, the V gene TRBV3-1; 8 positions agree with TRBD1. V lost 3 bases to trimming and J lost 2 bases; unmatched junction nucleotides: 9. The CDR3 consists of 16 residues. Germline V gene lookup returns CDR1 LGHDT and CDR2 YNNKEL (reference sequence). The CDR3 bases are TGTGCCAGCAGCCAGACAGGGGCCATTCCAGCCTACGAGCAGTACTTC. Translating gives CASSQTGAIPAYEQYF.

The chain employs TRBV20-1 and TRBJ2-4; 11 bases line up with TRBD2. Looked up from germline, CDR1 is DFQATT and CDR2 is SNEGSKA (reference sequence). V shed 6 bases and J 13 bases; nucleotides not matched to a gene: 17. This CDR3 spans 15 amino acids. The CDR3 coding sequence is TGCAGTGCGCCAATAGCGGGAGGGTCTCGCAATGAGCAGTACTTC. Its translation is CSAPIAGGSRNEQYF.

The table lists this clonotype with a few counts. The chain links TRBV7-2 to TRBJ2-3, with TRBD2 matching over 12 bases. Germline V CDR1 and CDR2: SGHTA, FQGNSA. This CDR3 region has 16 residues. The ends lost 5 bases at V and 4 bases at J; junction bases unmatched: 7. CDR3 in DNA: TGTGCCAGCAGCGCCGGACTAGCGGGAAGGGCAGATACGCAGTATTTT. Its protein product is CASSAGLAGRADTQYF.

This clonotype appeared a few times. The chain combines TRBV15 with TRBJ2-7; TRBD1 matches at 8 bases. Germline V gene data show CDR1 as LNHNV and CDR2 as YYDKDF (reference sequence). CDR3 length: 18 amino acids. V dropped 0 bases and J dropped 2; count of bases not matched to a gene: 12. CDR3 in DNA: TGTGCCACCAGCAGAGATCGTAAGCGGCCGACAGGGGCCTACGAGCAGTACTTC. Its protein product is CATSRDRKRPTGAYEQYF.

The chain recombines TRBV29-1 with TRBJ2-1; TRBD1 matches at 11 bases. Germline CDR1 reads SQVTM; CDR2 reads ANQGSEA. The CDR3 has 16 residues. Losses at the gene ends were 6 bases for V and 9 bases for J; bases not matched to a gene: 16. Written as DNA, the CDR3 is TGCAGCGTCCCCACGGACAGGGGGCAACGATTGAGTGAGCAGTTCTTC. Translating gives CSVPTDRGQRLSEQFF.

As to this clonotype: A much larger clonotype is one base distant, so this may be a read error. V is TRBV28 and J is TRBJ2-1; TRBD2 matches 9 bases. This CDR3 is 14 amino acids long. Per germline, CDR1 MDHEN and CDR2 SYDVKM. In nucleotides, the CDR3 is TGTGCCAGCAGCCCTAGCGGGACGTACAGTGAGCAGTTCTTC. This encodes CASSPSGTYSEQFF.

The chain uses TRBV20-1 and TRBJ1-4, with D perhaps TRBD1 (5 bases). This CDR3 comprises 12 residues. The germline V and J ends were trimmed by 6 bases and 8 bases, with 13 bases remaining between them. Per germline, CDR1 DFQATT and CDR2 SNEGSKA (reference sequence). DNA for the CDR3: TGCAGTGCACCCGGGGACGGGGAAAAACTGTTTTTT. It yields the protein CSAPGDGEKLFF.

This chain links TRBV9 with TRBJ1-1; a possible D gene is TRBD1 (6 bases). Germline assignment: CDR1 SGDLS and CDR2 YYNGEE. V was cut by 0 bases and J by 1 base, with 7 bases left in between. The CDR3 has 14 amino acids. The CDR3: CASSVVQGNTEAFF. Here the CDR3 DNA reads TGTGCCAGCAGCGTAGTACAGGGGAACACTGAAGCTTTCTTT.

This clonotype was counted a single time. The CDR3 nucleotides read TGCAGTGCTAGAGATGAAAGGCGACAGGGCGGCAATGAGCAGTTCTTC. Translated, it gives CSARDERRQGGNEQFF. V and J are TRBV20-1 and TRBJ2-1; 7 bases are shared with TRBD1. There are 16 residues in the CDR3. Unmatched junction bases numbered 11, after V lost 0 bases and J lost 6 bases. Germline V gene data show CDR1 as DFQATT and CDR2 as SNEGSKA (reference sequence).

The V and J genes are TRBV6-2 or TRBV6-3 and TRBJ2-7, with 8 positions matching TRBD1. In germline, CDR1 is MNHEY, CDR2 SVGEGT. V lost 6 bases to trimming and J lost 3 bases; unmatched junction nucleotides: 4. There are 13 residues in the CDR3. The CDR3 region has the DNA TGTGCCAGCAGGAGGACAGGGATCTACGAGCAGTACTTC. Amino acid sequence: CASRRTGIYEQYF.

About this clonotype: It may be a read error: a sequence one base away is much more abundant. The chain links TRBV5-1 to TRBJ2-5, with a tentative D call TRBD1 (6 bases). V was shortened by 7 bases and J by 2 bases, with 15 bases between the two germline ends. The V gene's germline CDR1 is SGHRS and CDR2 YFSETQ. This CDR3 is 14 amino acids long. CDR3 in amino acids: CASGLYRAQETQYF. CDR3 sequence (DNA): TGCGCCAGCGGCCTGTACAGGGCACAAGAGACCCAGTACTTC.

The CDR3 here is CASRVGLASYNEQFF. For the CDR3, the DNA is TGCGCCAGCCGCGTGGGACTAGCGTCATACAATGAGCAGTTCTTC. The V and J genes are TRBV5-1 and TRBJ2-1; 10 positions match TRBD2. J gave up 4 bases and V 7 bases, and 8 bases lay outside the gene matches. The CDR3 is 15 amino acids. Germline values: CDR1 SGHRS, CDR2 YFSETQ.

The genes are TRBV7-9 and TRBJ2-1, with D possibly being TRBD2 (6 bases). CDR3 length equals 18 residues. V was trimmed by 4 bases and J by 7 bases, leaving 26 bases between them. Germline V gives CDR1 SEHNR, CDR2 FQNEAQ (reference sequence). For the CDR3, the DNA is TGTGCCAGCAGCTCCCAAAGGAGCCGGGAGCGCTGGGGGAATGAGCAGTTCTTC. Translation gives CASSSQRSRERWGNEQFF.

This clonotype was recorded at least ten times. The chain is built from TRBV7-2 and TRBJ2-5; 7 bases agree with TRBD2. After removal of 5 bases from V and 2 bases from J, the junction contained 5 bases not matched to a gene. Germline V gene sequence: CDR1 SGHTA, CDR2 FQGNSA. This CDR3 is 14 amino acids long. In DNA, the CDR3 is TGTGCCAGCAGCCGCGGGGGTCCACAAGAGACCCAGTACTTC. It encodes CASSRGGPQETQYF.

This clonotype was seen more than once but under ten times. The V and J genes are TRBV5-1 and TRBJ2-5; 13 nucleotides match TRBD2. CDR1 is SGHRS and CDR2 is YFSETQ in the germline V gene. Germline trimming cut 4 bases from V and 3 bases from J; bases unmatched to any gene: 6. The CDR3 loop spans 16 amino acids. The CDR3, as DNA: TGCGCCAGCAGCGGAACCGGGACTAGCGGGAAAGAGACCCAGTACTTC. The encoded protein is CASSGTGTSGKETQYF.

This clonotype has a count of ten or more. The chain employs TRBV13 and TRBJ2-7; 7 bases match TRBD2. J lost 5 bases, V lost 4 bases, and 8 bases had no gene match. From germline, CDR1 is PRHDT and CDR2 FYEKMQ (reference sequence). The CDR3 length is 14 residues. The CDR3 spells CASSSREGLHEQYF. CDR3 nucleotide sequence: TGTGCCAGCAGCTCCAGGGAGGGACTACACGAGCAGTACTTC. The variable domain in full, with the rest retrieved from reference TRBV13 and TRBJ2-7, is AAGVIQSPRHLIKEKRETATLKCYPIPRHDTVYWYQQGPGQDPQFLISFYEKMQSDKGSIPDRFSAQQFSDYHSELNMSSLELGDSALYFCASSSREGLHEQYFGPGTRLTVT.

This rearrangement joins TRBV15 to TRBJ2-5, with TRBD2 matching 7 bases. With V trimmed by 0 bases and J by 4 bases, 5 bases remained unmatched. The CDR3 sequence is 15 residues long. CDR1 and CDR2 from the germline V gene are LNHNV and YYDKDF (reference sequence). The CDR3 region has the DNA TGTGCCACCAGCAGAGATCAAGCGGGGAGAGAGACCCAGTACTTC. This gives the protein CATSRDQAGRETQYF.

The V gene is TRBV12-5, the J gene TRBJ2-5; TRBD1 aligns across 8 bases. Judging by the DNA end, TRBJ2-7 fits better; the J call may be wrong. This CDR3 has 15 residues. CDR1 and CDR2 from the germline V gene are LGHNT and FRNRAP. CDR3: CASGLSGTGFDEQYF. CDR3 nucleotide sequence: TGTGCTAGTGGACTATCCGGGACAGGTTTCGACGAGCAGTACTTC.

This clonotype showed up just a few times. The J gene is TRBJ2-7, the V gene TRBV27; TRBD2 agrees at 7 bases. Trimming took 8 bases from V and 2 from J; bases not matched to a gene: 12. The CDR3 consists of 15 residues. Germline assignment: CDR1 MNHEY and CDR2 SMNVEV (reference sequence). The CDR3 sequence is CASSLGRFLTYEQYF. CDR3 bases: TGTGCCAGCTCTCTCGGGAGGTTCTTAACCTACGAGCAGTACTTC.